What follows describes a single T cell receptor (beta chain). This sample stems from a study of blood T cell repertoires in COVID-19. Study at large: Whether acute or convalescent, the COVID-19 samples came from the United States, Italy and Spain. Nucleic acid was either cDNA or gDNA, and it came from T cells, B-cell-depleted T cells, or PBMCs.

Germline CDR1 is DFQATT and CDR2 is SNEGSKA (reference sequence). This CDR3 comprises 14 residues. J was trimmed by 5 bases and V by 3 bases; bases with no gene match: 6. Per the original data handling: Reference gene primer amplification yielded estimated nucleated cell counts. Sequencing used immunoSEQ multiplex PCR; TCRdb keeps in-frame clones, though not all of them. The V and J calls and clone size come from that table; D and trimming were worked out from the DNA. Altogether fewer than 350,000 clones are present, around 90% being singletons, with the ten largest covering more than 6%. Those enrolled in Seattle joined during active infection and were followed longitudinally afterward.

The sequenced material came from peripheral blood. This TCR derives from a woman in her 30s with COVID-19, enrolled during active disease. The rearrangement uses TRBV20-1 and TRBJ2-1, with 8 bases identical to TRBD2. In nucleotides, the CDR3 is TGCAGTGCTAGTTTCCGCGGGAGGAACAATGAGCAGTTCTTC. Its protein is CSASFRGRNNEQFF.